This TCR beta chain was profiled in a study of vaccination and CD4 T cells after COVID-19. Looking at the study overall: Each participant was administered two doses of a vaccine, which was either BNT162b2 or mRNA-1273. Blood was drawn a median around 71 days post second dose, range 14 to 241. The study's findings and limits: The study found median SARS-CoV-2-reactive clonotypes rising from roughly 19 to 38, not significantly.

The assay that was used to sequence DNA from cultured CD4+ T cells was the Oncomine TCR Beta short-read assay. Extraction of genomic DNA was performed on cultured CD4+ T cells. TCRdb analysed the PCR reads with MiXCR anew, one entry per CDR3 protein. The sample yields more than 25,000 distinct CDR3 sequences, approximately 66% seen once. Sample treatment: roughly 10-day PBMC culture with coronavirus spike peptide pools or control peptides (ViraFEST assay). This clonotype was counted a few times. As yet, its antigen is unknown. Sample: CD4+ T cells from blood, cultured in vitro, taken after SARS-CoV-2 vaccination. The receptor was isolated from a human donor who received a COVID-19 vaccine.

In DNA form, the CDR3 reads TGTGCCAGCAGCTTAGTCTCCGGACAGGACACAGATACGCAGTATTTT. Translating it yields CASSLVSGQDTDTQYF. The rearrangement joins TRBV7-8 to TRBJ2-3; 7 nucleotides match TRBD1. V was pared by 1 base and J by 2 bases, with 6 bases of the junction left unmatched. CDR3 length: 16 amino acids. Germline CDR1 SGHVS, CDR2 FQNEAQ.